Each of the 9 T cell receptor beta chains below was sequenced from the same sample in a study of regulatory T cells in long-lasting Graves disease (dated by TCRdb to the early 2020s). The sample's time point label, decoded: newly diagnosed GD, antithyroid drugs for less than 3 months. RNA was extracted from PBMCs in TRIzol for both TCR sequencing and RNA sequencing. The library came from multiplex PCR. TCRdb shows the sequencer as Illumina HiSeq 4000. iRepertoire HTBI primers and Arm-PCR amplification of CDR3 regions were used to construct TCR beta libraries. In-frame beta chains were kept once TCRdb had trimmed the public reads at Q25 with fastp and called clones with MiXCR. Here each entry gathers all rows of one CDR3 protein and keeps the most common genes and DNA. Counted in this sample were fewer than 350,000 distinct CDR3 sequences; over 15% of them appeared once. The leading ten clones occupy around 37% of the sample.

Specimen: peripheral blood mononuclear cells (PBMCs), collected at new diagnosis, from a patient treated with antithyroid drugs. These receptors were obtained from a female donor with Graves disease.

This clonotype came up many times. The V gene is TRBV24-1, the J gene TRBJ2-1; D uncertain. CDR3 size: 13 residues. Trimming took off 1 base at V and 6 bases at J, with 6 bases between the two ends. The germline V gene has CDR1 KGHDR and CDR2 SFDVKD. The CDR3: CATSDFATNEQFF. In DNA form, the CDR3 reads TGTGCCACCAGTGATTTTGCGACCAATGAGCAGTTCTTC.

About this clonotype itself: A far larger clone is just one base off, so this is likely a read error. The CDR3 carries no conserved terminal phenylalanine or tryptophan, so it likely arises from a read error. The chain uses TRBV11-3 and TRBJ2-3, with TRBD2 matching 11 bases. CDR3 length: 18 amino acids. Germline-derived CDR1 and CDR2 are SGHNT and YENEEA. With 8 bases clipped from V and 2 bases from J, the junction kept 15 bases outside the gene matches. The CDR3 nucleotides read TGTGCCAGCTGGCACATTCCGGGACTAGCGGTCAACACAGATACGCAGTATATT. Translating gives CASWHIPGLAVNTDTQYI.

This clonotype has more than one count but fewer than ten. The CDR3 spells CSVEDYGTALSDEQFF. The CDR3 DNA is TGCAGCGTTGAAGATTACGGGACGGCTCTTTCGGATGAGCAGTTCTTC. The chain combines TRBV29-1 with TRBJ2-1; D may be TRBD1 or TRBD2 (5 bases each). Trimming pared 0 bases from V and 8 bases from J, leaving 20 bases between. The V gene's germline CDR1 is SQVTM and CDR2 ANQGSEA. This CDR3 has 16 residues.

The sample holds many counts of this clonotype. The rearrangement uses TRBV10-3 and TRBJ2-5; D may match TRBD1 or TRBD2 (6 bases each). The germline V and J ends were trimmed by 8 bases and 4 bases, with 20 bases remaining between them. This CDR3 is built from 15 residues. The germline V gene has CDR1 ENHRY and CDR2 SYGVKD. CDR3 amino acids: CAIQQSEGGLETQYF. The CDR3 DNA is TGTGCCATCCAGCAATCCGAGGGGGGCTTAGAGACCCAGTACTTC.

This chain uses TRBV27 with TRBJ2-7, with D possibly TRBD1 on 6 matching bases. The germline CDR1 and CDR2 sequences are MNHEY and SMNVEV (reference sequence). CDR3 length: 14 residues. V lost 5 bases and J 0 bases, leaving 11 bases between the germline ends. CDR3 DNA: TGTGCCAGCAGTAGGGGGTCCGGCTCCTACGAGCAGTACTTC. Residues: CASSRGSGSYEQYF.

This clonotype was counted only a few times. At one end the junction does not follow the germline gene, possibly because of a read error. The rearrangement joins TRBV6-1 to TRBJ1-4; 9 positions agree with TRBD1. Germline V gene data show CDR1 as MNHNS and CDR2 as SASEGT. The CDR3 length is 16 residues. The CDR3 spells CASSRKQGATSEKLFF. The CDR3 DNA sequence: TGTGCCAGCAGCAGGAAACAGGGGGCAACTAGTGAAAAACTGTTTTTT.

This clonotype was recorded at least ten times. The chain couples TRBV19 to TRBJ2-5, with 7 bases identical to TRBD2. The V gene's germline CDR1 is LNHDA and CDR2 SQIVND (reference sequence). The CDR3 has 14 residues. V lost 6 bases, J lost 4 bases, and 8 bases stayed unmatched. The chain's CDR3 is CASRDPRTRETQYF. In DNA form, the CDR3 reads TGTGCCAGTAGAGACCCCCGGACTAGAGAGACCCAGTACTTC.

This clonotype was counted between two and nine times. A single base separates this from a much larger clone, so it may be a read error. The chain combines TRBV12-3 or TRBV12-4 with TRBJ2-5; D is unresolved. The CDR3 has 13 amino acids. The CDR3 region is CVSSLSYIETQYF. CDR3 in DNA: TGTGTCAGCAGTTTGTCCTACATTGAGACCCAGTACTTC.

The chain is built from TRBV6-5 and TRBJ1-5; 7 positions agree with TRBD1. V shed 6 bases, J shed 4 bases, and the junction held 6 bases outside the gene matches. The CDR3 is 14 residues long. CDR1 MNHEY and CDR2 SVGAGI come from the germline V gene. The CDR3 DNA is TGTGCCAGCAGGTCCTCGACAGGGAATCAGCCCCAGCATTTT. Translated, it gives CASRSSTGNQPQHF.